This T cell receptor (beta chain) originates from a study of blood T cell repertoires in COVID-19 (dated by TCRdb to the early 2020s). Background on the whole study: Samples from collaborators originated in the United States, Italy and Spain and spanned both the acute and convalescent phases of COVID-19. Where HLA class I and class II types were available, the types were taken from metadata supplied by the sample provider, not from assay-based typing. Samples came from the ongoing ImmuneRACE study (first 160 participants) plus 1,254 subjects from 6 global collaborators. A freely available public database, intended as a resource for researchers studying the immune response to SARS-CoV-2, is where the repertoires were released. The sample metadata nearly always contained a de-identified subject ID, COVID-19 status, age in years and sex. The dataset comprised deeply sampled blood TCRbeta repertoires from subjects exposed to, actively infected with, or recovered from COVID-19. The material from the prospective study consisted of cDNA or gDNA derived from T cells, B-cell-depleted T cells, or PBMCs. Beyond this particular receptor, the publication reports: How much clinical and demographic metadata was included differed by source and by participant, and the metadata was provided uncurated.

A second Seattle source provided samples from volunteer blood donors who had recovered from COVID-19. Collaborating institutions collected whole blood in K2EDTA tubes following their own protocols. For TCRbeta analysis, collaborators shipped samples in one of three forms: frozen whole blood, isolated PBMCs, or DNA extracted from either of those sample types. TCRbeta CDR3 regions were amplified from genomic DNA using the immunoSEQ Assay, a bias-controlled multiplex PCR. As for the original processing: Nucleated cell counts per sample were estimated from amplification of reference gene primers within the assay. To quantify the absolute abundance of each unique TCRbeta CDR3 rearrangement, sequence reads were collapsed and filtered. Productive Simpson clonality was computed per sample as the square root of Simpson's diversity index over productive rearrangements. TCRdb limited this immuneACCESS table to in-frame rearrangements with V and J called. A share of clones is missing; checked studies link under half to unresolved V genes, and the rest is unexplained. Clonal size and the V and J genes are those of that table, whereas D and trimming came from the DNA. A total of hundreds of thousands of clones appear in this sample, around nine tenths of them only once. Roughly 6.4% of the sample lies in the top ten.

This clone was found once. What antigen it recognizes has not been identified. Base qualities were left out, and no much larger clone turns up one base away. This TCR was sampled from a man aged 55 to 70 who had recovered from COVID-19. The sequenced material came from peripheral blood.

The sequence in DNA is TGTGCCAGCAGTTTTTTGCGACAGGGGAATGGTGAGCAGTTCTTC. Translation gives CASSFLRQGNGEQFF. The receptor chain draws on TRBV27 and TRBJ2-1, with TRBD1 identical over 8 junction bases. The germline V gene (reference sequence) supplies CDR1 MNHEY and CDR2 SMNVEV. The CDR3 sequence holds 15 residues, the cysteine and phenylalanine included. Only the CDR3 region is kept as DNA, spanning 45 bases read in frame from base 1. V lost 3 bases and J lost 9 bases, and the count of bases not matched to a germline gene is 10.